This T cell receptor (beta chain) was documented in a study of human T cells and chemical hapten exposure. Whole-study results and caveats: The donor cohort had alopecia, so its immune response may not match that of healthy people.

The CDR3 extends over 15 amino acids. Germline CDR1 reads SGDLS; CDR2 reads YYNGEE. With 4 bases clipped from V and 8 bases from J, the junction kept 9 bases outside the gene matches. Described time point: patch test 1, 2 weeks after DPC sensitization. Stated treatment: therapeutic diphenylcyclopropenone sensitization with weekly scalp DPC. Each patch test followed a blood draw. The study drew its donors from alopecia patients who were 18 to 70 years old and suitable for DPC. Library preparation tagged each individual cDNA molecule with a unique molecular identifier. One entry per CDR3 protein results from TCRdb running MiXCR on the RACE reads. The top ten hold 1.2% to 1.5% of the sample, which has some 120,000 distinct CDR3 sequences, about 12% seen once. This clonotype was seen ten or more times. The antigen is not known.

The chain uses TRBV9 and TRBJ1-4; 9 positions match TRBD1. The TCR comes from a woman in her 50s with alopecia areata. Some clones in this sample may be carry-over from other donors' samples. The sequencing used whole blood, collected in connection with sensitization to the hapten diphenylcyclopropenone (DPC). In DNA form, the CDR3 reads TGTGCCAGCAGCTTGGACAGGGGCGAGGGCGAAAAACTGTTTTTT. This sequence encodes CASSLDRGEGEKLFF.